The TCR beta chain described here comes from a study of control samples from healthy donors and cancer patients. The V gene lost 2 bases and the J gene lost 0 bases, with 13 bases spanning the gap. Germline CDR1 is SGHNT and CDR2 is YYREEE (reference sequence). The CDR3 sequence is 16 residues long. Clones were read by immunoSEQ multiplex PCR, and TCRdb kept only the in-frame ones, dropping some. The sample has some 56,000 clones, around 95% seen once. The V and J genes are TRBV5-4 and TRBJ2-3; tentative D call: TRBD2 (6 bases). The receptor was derived from a man between 25 and 39 years old in good health. Sequences were obtained from blood. The CDR3 nucleotides are TGTGCCAGCAGCTTTTCCCGGGAGCGAAGCACAGATACGCAGTATTTT. It specifies CASSFSRERSTDTQYF.